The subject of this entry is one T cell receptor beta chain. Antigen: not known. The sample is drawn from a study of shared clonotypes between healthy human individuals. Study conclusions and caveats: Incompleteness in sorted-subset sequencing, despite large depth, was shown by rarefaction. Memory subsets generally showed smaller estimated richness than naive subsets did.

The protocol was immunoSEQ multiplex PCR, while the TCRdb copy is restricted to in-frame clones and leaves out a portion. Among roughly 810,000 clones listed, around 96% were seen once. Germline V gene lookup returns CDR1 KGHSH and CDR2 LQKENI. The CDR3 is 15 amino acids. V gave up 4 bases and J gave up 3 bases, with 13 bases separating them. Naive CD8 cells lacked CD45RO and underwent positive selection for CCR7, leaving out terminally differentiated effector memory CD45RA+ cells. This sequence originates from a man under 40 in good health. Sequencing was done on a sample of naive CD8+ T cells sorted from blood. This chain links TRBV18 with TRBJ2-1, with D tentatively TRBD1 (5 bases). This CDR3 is CASSLLIDSYNEQFF. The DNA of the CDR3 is TGTGCCAGCTCACTGCTGATCGACAGCTACAATGAGCAGTTCTTC.